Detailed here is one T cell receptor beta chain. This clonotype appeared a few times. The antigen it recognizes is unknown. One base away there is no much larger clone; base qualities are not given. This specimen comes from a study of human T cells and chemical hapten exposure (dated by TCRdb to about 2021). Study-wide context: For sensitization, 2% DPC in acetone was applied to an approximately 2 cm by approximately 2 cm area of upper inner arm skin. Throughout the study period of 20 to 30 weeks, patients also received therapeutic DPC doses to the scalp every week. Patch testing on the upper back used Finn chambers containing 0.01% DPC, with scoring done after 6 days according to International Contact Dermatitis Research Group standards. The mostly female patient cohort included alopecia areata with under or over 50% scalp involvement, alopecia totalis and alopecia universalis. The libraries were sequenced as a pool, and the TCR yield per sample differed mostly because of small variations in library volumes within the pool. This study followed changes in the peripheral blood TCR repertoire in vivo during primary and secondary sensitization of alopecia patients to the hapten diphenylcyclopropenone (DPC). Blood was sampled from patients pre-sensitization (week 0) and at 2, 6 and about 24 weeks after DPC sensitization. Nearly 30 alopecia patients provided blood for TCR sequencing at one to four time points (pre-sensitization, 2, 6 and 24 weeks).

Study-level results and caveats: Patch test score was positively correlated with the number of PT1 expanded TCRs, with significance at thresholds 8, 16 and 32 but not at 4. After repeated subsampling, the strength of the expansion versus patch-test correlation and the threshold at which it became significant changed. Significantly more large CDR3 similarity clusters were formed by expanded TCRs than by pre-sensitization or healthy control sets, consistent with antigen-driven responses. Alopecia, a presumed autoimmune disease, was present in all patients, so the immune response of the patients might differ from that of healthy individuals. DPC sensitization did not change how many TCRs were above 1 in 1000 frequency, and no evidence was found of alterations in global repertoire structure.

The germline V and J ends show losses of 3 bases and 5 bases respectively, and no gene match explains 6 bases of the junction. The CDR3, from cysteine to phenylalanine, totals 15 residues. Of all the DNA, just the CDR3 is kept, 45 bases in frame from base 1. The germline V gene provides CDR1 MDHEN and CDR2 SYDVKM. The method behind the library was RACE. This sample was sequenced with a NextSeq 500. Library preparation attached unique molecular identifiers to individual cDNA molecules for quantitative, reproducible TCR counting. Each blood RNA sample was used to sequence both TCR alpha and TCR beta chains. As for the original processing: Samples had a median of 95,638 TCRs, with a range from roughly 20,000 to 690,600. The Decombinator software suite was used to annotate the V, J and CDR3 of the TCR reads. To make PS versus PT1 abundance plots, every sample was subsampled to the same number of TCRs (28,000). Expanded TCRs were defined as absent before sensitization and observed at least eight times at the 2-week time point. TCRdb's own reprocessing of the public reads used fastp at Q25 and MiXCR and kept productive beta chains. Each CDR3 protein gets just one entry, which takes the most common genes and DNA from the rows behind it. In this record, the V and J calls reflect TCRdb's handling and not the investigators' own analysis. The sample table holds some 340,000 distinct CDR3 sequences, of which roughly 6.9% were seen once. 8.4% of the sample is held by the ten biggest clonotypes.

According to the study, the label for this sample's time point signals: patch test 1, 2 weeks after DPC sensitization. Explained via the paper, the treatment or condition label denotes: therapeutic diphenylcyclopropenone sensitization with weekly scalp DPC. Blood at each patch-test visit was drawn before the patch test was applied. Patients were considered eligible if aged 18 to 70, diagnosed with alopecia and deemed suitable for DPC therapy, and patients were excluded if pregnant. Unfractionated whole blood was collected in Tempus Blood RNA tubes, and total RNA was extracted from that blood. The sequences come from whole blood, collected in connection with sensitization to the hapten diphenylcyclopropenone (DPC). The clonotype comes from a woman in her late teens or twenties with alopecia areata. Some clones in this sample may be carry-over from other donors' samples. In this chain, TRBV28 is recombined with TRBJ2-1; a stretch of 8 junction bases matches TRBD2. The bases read TGTGCCAGCAGTTTCAGCGGGGGAAGGCACAATGAGCAGTTCTTC. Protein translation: CASSFSGGRHNEQFF.